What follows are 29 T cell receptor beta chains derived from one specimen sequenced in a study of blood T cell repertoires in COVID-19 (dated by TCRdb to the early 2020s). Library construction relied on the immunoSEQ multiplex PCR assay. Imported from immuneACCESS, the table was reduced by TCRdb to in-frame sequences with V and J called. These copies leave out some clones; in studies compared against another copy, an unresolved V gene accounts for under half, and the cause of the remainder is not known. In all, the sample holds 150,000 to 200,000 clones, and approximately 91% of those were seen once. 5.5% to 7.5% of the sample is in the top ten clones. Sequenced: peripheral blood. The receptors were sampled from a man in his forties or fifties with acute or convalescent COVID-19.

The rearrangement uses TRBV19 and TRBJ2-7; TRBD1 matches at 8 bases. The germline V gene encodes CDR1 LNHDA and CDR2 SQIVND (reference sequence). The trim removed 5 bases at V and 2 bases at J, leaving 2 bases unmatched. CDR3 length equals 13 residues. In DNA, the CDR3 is TGTGCCAGTAGTGTGGGACAGGCCTACGAGCAGTACTTC. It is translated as CASSVGQAYEQYF.

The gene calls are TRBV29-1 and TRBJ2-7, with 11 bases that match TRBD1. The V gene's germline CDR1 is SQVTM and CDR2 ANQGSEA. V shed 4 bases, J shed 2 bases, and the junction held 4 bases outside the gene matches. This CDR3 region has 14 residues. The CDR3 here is CSVAVDRGPYEQYF. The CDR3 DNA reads TGCAGCGTTGCAGTGGACAGGGGGCCCTACGAGCAGTACTTC.

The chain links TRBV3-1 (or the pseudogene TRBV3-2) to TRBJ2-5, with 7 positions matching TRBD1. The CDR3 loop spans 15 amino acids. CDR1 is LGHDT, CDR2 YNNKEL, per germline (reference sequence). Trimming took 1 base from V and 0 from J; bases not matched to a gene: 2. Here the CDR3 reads CASSQARGHQETQYF. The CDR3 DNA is TGTGCCAGCAGCCAAGCTAGGGGGCACCAAGAGACCCAGTACTTC.

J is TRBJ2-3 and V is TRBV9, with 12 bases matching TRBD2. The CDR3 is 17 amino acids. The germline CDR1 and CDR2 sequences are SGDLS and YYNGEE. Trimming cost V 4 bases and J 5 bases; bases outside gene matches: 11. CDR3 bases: TGTGCCAGCAGCCTCGACCCTAGCGGGGGGGCAAAAGATACGCAGTATTTT. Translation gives CASSLDPSGGAKDTQYF.

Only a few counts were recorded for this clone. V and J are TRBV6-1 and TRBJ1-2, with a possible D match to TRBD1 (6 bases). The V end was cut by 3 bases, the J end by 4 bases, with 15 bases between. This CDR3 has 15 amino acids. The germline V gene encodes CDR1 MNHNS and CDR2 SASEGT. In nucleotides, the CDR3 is TGTGCCAGCAGTGACCTTACAGGGCGGTCCTATGGCTACACCTTC. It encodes CASSDLTGRSYGYTF.

The CDR3 DNA sequence: TGTGCCAGCAGCTTAGACCCCAGGGCTGTACAAGAACCATATGGCTACACCTTC. Amino acid sequence: CASSLDPRAVQEPYGYTF. V usage is TRBV7-2 and J usage is TRBJ1-2; D is perhaps TRBD1 (5 bases). Per germline, CDR1 SGHTA and CDR2 FQGNSA. V lost 1 base and J 5 bases, leaving 23 bases between the germline ends. This CDR3 contains 18 residues.

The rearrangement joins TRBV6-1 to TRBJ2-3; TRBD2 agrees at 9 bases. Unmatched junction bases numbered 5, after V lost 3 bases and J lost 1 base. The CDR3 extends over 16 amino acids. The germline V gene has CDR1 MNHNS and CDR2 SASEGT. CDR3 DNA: TGTGCCAGCAGTGAGGCCGGGACTAGCCGCACAGATACGCAGTATTTT. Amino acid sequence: CASSEAGTSRTDTQYF.

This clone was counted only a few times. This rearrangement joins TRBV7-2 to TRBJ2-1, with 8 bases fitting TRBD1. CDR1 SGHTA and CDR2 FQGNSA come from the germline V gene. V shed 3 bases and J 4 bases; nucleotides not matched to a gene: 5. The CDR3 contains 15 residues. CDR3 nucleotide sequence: TGTGCCAGCAGCTTCGACAGGGGAGGATACAATGAGCAGTTCTTC. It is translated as CASSFDRGGYNEQFF.

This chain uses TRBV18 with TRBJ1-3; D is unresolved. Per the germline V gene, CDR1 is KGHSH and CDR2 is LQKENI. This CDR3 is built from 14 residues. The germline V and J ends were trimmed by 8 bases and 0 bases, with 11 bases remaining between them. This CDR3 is CASTTGSSGNTIYF. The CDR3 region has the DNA TGTGCCAGCACCACCGGGAGCTCTGGAAACACCATATATTTT.

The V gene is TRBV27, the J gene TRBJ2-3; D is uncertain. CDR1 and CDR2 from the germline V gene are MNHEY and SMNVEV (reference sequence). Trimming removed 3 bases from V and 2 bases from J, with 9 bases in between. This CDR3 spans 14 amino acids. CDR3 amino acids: CASSLSRNTDTQYF. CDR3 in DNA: TGTGCCAGCAGTTTGAGCAGGAACACAGATACGCAGTATTTT.

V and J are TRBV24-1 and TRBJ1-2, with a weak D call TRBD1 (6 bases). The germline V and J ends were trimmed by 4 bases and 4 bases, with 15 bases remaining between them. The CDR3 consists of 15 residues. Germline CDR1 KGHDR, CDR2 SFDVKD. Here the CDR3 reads CATSEVGTSVYGYTF. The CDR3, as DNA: TGTGCCACCAGTGAGGTCGGGACATCCGTCTATGGCTACACCTTC.

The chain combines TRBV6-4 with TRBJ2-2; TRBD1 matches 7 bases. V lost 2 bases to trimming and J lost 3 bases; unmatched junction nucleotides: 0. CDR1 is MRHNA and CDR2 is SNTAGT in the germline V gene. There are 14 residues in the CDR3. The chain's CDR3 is CASSDGTDTGELFF. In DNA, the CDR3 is TGTGCCAGCAGTGACGGGACAGACACCGGGGAGCTGTTTTTT.

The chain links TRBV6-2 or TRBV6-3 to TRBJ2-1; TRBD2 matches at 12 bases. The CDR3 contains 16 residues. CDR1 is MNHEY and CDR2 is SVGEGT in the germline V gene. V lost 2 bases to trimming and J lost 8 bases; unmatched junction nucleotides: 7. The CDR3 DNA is TGTGCCAGCAGTTACCAGACTAGCGGGGGAGGGGATGAGCAGTTCTTC. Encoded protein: CASSYQTSGGGDEQFF.

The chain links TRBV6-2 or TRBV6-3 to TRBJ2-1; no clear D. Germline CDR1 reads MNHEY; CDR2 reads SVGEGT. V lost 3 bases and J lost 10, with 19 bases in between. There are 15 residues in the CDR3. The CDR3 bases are TGTGCCAGCAGTTATTCCCCGCCGCGCAGAGGCGAGCAGTTCTTC. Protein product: CASSYSPPRRGEQFF.

The CDR3 DNA reads as TGTGCCAGCAGCCCCCGGACTAGTCTAGGCCACGAGCAGTACTTC. Protein sequence: CASSPRTSLGHEQYF. J is TRBJ2-7 and V is TRBV3-1 (or the pseudogene TRBV3-2); 7 bases are shared with TRBD2. Germline lookup yields CDR1 LGHDT and CDR2 YNNKEL (reference sequence). There are 15 residues in the CDR3. The ends lost 4 bases at V and 5 bases at J; junction bases unmatched: 11.

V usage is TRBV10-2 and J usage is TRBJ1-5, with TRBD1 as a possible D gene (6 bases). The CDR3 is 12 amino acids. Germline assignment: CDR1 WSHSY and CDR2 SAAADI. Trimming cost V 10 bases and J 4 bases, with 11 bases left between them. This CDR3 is CATLDRNQPQHF. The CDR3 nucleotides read TGCGCCACCCTGGACAGAAATCAGCCCCAGCATTTT.

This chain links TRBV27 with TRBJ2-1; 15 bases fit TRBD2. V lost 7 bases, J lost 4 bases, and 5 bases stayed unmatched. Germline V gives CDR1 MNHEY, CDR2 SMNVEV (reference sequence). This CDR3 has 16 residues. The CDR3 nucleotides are TGTGCCAGCAAGGGACTAGCGGGGGGTGCTTACAATGAGCAGTTCTTC. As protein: CASKGLAGGAYNEQFF.

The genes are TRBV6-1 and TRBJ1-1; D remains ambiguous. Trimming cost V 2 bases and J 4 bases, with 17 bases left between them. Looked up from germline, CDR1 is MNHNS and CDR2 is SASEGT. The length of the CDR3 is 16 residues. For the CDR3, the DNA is TGTGCCAGCAGTGAATTACTCGGTTGGTTAGCCACTGAAGCTTTCTTT. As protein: CASSELLGWLATEAFF.

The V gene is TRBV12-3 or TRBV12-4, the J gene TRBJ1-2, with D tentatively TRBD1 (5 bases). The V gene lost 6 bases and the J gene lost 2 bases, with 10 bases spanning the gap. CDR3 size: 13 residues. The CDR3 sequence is CASSAQGNYGYTF. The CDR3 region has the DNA TGTGCCAGCAGCGCCCAGGGAAACTATGGCTACACCTTC.

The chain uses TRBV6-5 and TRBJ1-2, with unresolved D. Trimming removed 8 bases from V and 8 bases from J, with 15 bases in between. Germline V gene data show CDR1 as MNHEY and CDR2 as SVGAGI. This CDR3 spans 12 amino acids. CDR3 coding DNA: TGTGCCAGCCGGTCGGCCCCTAGGGGCTACACCTTC. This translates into CASRSAPRGYTF.

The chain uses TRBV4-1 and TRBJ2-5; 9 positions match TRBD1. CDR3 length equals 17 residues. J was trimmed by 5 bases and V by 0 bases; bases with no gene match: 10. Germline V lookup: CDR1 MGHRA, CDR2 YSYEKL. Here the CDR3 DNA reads TGCGCCAGCAGCCAAGAGAGGGGACAGGGCCCCTCGGAGACCCAGTACTTC. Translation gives CASSQERGQGPSETQYF.

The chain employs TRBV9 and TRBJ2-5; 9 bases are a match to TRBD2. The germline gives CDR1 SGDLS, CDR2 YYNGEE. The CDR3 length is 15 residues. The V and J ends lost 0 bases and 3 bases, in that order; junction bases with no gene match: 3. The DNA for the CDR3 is TGTGCCAGCAGCGTAGCTGGCGGGGGGGAAGAGACCCAGTACTTC. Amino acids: CASSVAGGGEETQYF.

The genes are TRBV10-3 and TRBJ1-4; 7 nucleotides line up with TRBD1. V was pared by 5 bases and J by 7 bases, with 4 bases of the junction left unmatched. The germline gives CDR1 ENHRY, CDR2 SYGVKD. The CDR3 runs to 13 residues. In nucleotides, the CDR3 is TGTGCCATCAGTCCGGGACAGCCTGAAAAACTGTTTTTT. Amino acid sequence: CAISPGQPEKLFF.

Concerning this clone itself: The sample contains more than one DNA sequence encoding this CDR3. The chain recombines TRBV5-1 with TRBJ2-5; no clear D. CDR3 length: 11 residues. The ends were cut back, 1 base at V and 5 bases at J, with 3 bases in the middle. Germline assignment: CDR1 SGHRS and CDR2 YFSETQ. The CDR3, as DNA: TGCGCCAGCAGCTTGCAGGAGACCCAGTACTTC. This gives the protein CASSLQETQYF.

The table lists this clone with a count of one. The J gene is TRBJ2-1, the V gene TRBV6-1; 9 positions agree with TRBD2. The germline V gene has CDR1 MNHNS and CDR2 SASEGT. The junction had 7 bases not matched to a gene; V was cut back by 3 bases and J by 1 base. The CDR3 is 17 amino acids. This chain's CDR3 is CASSDNPSGVSYNEQFF. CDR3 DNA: TGTGCCAGCAGTGATAATCCTAGCGGGGTTTCCTACAATGAGCAGTTCTTC.

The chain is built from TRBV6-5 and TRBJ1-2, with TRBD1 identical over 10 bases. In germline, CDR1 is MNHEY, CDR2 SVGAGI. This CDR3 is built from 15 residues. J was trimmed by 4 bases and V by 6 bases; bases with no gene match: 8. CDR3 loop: CASSPTDRGAYGYTF. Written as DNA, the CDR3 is TGTGCCAGCAGCCCAACGGACAGGGGGGCCTATGGCTACACCTTC.

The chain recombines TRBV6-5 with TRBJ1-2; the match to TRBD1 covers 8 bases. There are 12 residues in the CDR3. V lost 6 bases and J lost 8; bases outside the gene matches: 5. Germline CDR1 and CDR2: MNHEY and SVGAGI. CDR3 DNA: TGTGCCAGCAGGATCAGGGGGCGCGGCTACACCTTC. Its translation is CASRIRGRGYTF.

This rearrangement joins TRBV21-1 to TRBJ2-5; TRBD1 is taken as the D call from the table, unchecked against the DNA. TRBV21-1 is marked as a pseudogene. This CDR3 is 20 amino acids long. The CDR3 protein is CASRQKVPKKPGARVETQYF. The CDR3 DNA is TGTGCCAGCAGACAAAAGGTTCCCAAGAAACCAGGGGCGAGGGTAGAGACCCAGTACTTC.

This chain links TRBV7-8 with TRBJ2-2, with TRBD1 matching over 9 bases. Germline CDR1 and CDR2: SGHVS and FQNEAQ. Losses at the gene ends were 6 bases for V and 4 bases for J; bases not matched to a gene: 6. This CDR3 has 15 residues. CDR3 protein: CASSLQGAPTGELFF. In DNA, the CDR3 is TGTGCCAGCAGTCTACAGGGGGCGCCCACCGGGGAGCTGTTTTTT.